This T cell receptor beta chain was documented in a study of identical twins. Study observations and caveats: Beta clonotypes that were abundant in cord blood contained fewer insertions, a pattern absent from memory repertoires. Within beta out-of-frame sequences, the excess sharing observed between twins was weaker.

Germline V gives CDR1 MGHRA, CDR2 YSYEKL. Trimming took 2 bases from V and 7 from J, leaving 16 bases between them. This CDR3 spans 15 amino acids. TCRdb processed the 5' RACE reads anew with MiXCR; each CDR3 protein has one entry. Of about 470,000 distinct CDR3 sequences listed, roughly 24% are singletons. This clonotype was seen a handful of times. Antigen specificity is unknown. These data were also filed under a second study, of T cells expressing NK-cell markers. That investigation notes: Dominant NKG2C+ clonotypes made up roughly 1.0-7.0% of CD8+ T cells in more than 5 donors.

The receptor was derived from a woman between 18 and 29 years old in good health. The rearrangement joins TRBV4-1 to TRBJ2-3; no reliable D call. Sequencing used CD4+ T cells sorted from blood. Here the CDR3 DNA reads TGCGCCAGCAGCCAACTCGTCTACACGCAATATACGCAGTATTTT. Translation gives CASSQLVYTQYTQYF.